These T cell receptor beta chains were read from a single sample in a study of blood T cells in healthy people across ages. TCRdb re-called the 5' RACE reads with MiXCR, one entry per CDR3 protein. The sample has about 750,000 distinct CDR3 sequences; roughly 50% are singletons. Sequenced: blood. The receptors originated from a man older than 75 in good health. The CDR3 runs from the conserved cysteine through the conserved F or W. Each record gives: V gene, clone size, D gene, J gene, CDR3 protein, CDR3 DNA. D genes are given only for firm matches. Some rows have no size entry. The others give once, few or many, or a class for an expanded clone.

V: TRBV21-1; size: .; D: .; J: TRBJ2-7; CDR3: CASSKREGGPRFTYEQYF; DNA: TGTGCCAGCAGCAAACGGGAGGGAGGGCCTCGATTCACCTACGAGCAGTACTTC
V: TRBV20-1; size: .; D: TRBD1; J: TRBJ1-6; CDR3: CSARIQGTGDSPLHF; DNA: TGCAGTGCTAGGATTCAGGGGACAGGGGATTCACCCCTCCACTTT
V: TRBV25-1; size: .; D: .; J: TRBJ1-6; CDR3: CASSRDGYSPLHF; DNA: TGTGCCAGCAGCCGGGACGGCTATTCACCCCTCCACTTT
V: TRBV5-1; size: few; D: TRBD1; J: TRBJ2-5; CDR3: CASSYDRGVSETQYF; DNA: TGCGCCAGCAGCTACGACAGGGGGGTCTCGGAGACCCAGTACTTC
V: TRBV5-1; size: .; D: TRBD2; J: TRBJ2-1; CDR3: CASSPGGLAGGEQFF; DNA: TGCGCCAGCAGCCCTGGAGGACTAGCGGGAGGTGAGCAGTTCTTC
V: TRBV9; size: .; D: .; J: TRBJ2-5; CDR3: CASSPTDRLHGETQYF; DNA: TGTGCCAGCAGCCCAACCGACAGGCTCCATGGGGAGACCCAGTACTTC
V: TRBV20-1; size: .; D: TRBD2; J: TRBJ2-7; CDR3: CSGEGVSYEQYF; DNA: TGCAGTGGGGAGGGAGTGTCGTACGAGCAGTACTTC
V: TRBV20-1; size: .; D: TRBD2; J: TRBJ2-7; CDR3: CSARLAGVSYEQYF; DNA: TGCAGTGCTAGATTAGCGGGGGTGTCCTACGAGCAGTACTTC
V: TRBV29-1; size: .; D: .; J: TRBJ2-5; CDR3: CSVVRLAAETQYF; DNA: TGCAGCGTTGTAAGGCTAGCAGCAGAGACCCAGTACTTC
V: TRBV12-3/TRBV12-4; size: .; D: .; J: TRBJ2-7; CDR3: CASGRGNYEQYF; DNA: TGTGCCAGCGGTCGGGGGAACTACGAGCAGTACTTC
V: TRBV19; size: .; D: TRBD1; J: TRBJ2-7; CDR3: CASATYRGASYEQYF; DNA: TGTGCCAGTGCCACTTACAGGGGGGCTTCCTACGAGCAGTACTTC
V: TRBV6-6; size: .; D: TRBD1; J: TRBJ2-3; CDR3: CASTLTGASDTQYF; DNA: TGTGCCAGCACCTTAACAGGGGCCAGTGATACGCAGTATTTT
V: TRBV7-2; size: few; D: TRBD1; J: TRBJ2-7; CDR3: CASSLVGDRGQYF; DNA: TGTGCCAGCAGCTTAGTCGGGGACAGGGGGCAGTACTTC
V: TRBV5-1; size: .; D: .; J: TRBJ2-7; CDR3: CASSPAGNSYEQYF; DNA: TGCGCCAGCAGCCCAGCCGGGAACTCCTACGAGCAGTACTTC
V: TRBV15; size: .; D: TRBD2; J: TRBJ2-7; CDR3: CATSRAGLPSYEQYF; DNA: TGTGCCACCAGCAGAGCGGGACTACCTTCCTACGAGCAGTACTTC
V: TRBV12-3/TRBV12-4; size: .; D: TRBD1; J: TRBJ2-7; CDR3: CASSADRGIVYEQYF; DNA: TGTGCCAGCAGTGCCGACAGGGGGATTGTCTACGAGCAGTACTTC
V: TRBV2; size: .; D: TRBD1; J: TRBJ2-6; CDR3: CASRGTGVVVLTF; DNA: TGTGCCAGCAGGGGGACAGGGGTGGTCGTCCTGACTTTC
V: TRBV11-3; size: .; D: TRBD2; J: TRBJ2-1; CDR3: CASSSPGTSGSGSYNEQFF; DNA: TGTGCCAGCAGCTCACCCGGGACTAGCGGGAGTGGATCCTACAATGAGCAGTTCTTC
V: TRBV14; size: .; D: TRBD1; J: TRBJ1-6; CDR3: CASSLQGASPLHF; DNA: TGTGCCAGCAGCCTCCAGGGGGCTTCACCCCTCCACTTT
V: TRBV7-6; size: .; D: TRBD2; J: TRBJ2-1; CDR3: CASSTIPVAGGPRNEQFF; DNA: TGTGCCAGCAGCACAATTCCGGTAGCGGGAGGACCACGGAATGAGCAGTTCTTC
V: TRBV20-1; size: .; D: .; J: TRBJ1-2; CDR3: CSAIKDTANYGYTF; DNA: TGCAGTGCTATAAAGGACACCGCCAACTATGGCTACACCTTC
V: TRBV27; size: .; D: .; J: TRBJ2-7; CDR3: CASSLSYGSYEQYF; DNA: TGTGCCAGCAGTTTATCGTACGGTTCCTACGAGCAGTACTTC
V: TRBV28; size: .; D: TRBD2; J: TRBJ2-5; CDR3: CASSLAAGLAYQETQYF; DNA: TGTGCCAGCAGTTTAGCCGCAGGACTAGCGTATCAAGAGACCCAGTACTTC